This T cell receptor (beta chain) comes out of a study of OX40 agonist ivuxolimab in advanced cancers. This clone was detected once. Libraries were prepared by immunoSEQ multiplex PCR; TCRdb keeps only in-frame clonotypes and omits some of them. The sample has under 80,000 clones, around 85% seen once. The sequencing here drew on CD4+ or CD8+ T cells sorted from blood, taken in a trial of the OX40 agonist ivuxolimab. This TCR was recovered from an adult with an advanced solid tumor such as melanoma, head and neck, liver or kidney cancer.

The CDR3 nucleotides read TGTGCCAGCAGGCCGACAGAGAACTATGGCTACACCTTC. This codes for CASRPTENYGYTF. The chain employs TRBV6-5 and TRBJ1-2, with D perhaps matching TRBD1 (5 bases). CDR3 length equals 13 residues. The V and J ends lost 6 bases and 2 bases respectively, with 10 bases between them. Germline V gives CDR1 MNHEY, CDR2 SVGAGI.